This entry features one TCR beta chain sequence. Relative to the germline gene, one junction end is altered; a read error may explain this. CDR3 length: 14 amino acids. Germline CDR1 and CDR2: MNHEY and SVGAGI. These data originate in a study of blood T cells in healthy people across ages. Study-wide background: In model experiments, template switching was able to capture about one barcoded beta molecule for every two T cells that were present.

A second PCR, run for about 7 to 11 cycles, used a sample-barcoded 5' primer plus a J-beta primer mix. A single record per CDR3 protein comes from TCRdb applying MiXCR to the 5' RACE reads. Of 1.5 million to 2 million distinct CDR3 sequences listed, about two fifths are singletons. Healthy Russian Caucasian donors spanned ages roughly 6 to 100 years. The sequenced sample was blood. The rearrangement uses TRBV6-5 and TRBJ1-1; no firm D call. The clonotype comes from a human donor in good health. The CDR3 sequence is CASRPPPWNTGAFF. In DNA form, the CDR3 reads TGTGCCAGCAGACCACCCCCGTGGAACACTGGAGCTTTCTTT.